What follows are 27 T cell receptor beta chains derived from one specimen sequenced in a study of blood T cell repertoires in COVID-19. Sequencing was performed with immunoSEQ multiplex PCR; in TCRdb, only in-frame clones are kept and a portion is missing. The table lists approximately 240,000 clones, about 80% of them singletons, with 4.9% in the top ten. Sequences were obtained from peripheral blood. The receptor source for this set is an elderly woman with active or convalescent COVID-19.

The chain joins TRBV6-6 to TRBJ1-2, with D perhaps TRBD1 (6 bases). The CDR3 is 14 residues long. CDR1 is MNHNY, CDR2 SVGAGI, per germline (reference sequence). V lost 6 bases and J 3 bases, leaving 14 bases between the germline ends. CDR3 residues: CASRDRQVHYGYTF. The CDR3 coding sequence is TGTGCCAGCAGGGATAGACAGGTTCACTATGGCTACACCTTC.

The J gene is TRBJ1-1, the V gene TRBV3-1 (or the pseudogene TRBV3-2); no clear D. The CDR3 covers 14 residues. CDR1 is LGHDT and CDR2 is YNNKEL in the germline V gene (reference sequence). The V gene lost 3 bases and the J gene lost 2 bases, with 10 bases spanning the gap. The CDR3 sequence is CASSQIEGNTEAFF. Written as DNA, the CDR3 is TGTGCCAGCAGCCAGATCGAGGGAAACACTGAAGCTTTCTTT.

The chain employs TRBV4-2 and TRBJ1-5; D is unclear. Per the germline V gene, CDR1 is LGHNA and CDR2 is YNFKEQ. Trimming removed 2 bases from V and 3 bases from J, with 8 bases in between. The CDR3 has 14 residues. The CDR3 spells CASSQTQDNQPQHF. CDR3 DNA sequence: TGTGCCAGCAGCCAAACGCAGGACAATCAGCCCCAGCATTTT.

The chain carries TRBV6-6 and TRBJ2-1; 8 nucleotides agree with TRBD2. CDR3 size: 14 residues. Trimming removed 4 bases from V and 6 bases from J; junction bases left unmatched: 5. Germline-derived CDR1 and CDR2 are MNHNY and SVGAGI (reference sequence). CDR3 bases: TGTGCCAGCAGTTCGGAGGGACTAGTCAATGAGCAGTTCTTC. This gives the protein CASSSEGLVNEQFF.

The genes are TRBV7-9 and TRBJ1-1, with D maybe TRBD1 (5 bases). Germline lookup yields CDR1 SEHNR and CDR2 FQNEAQ (reference sequence). The CDR3 has 15 residues. Trimming took 5 bases from V and 1 from J, leaving 14 bases between them. The CDR3 sequence: CASSPRVGGNTEAFF. Written as DNA, the CDR3 is TGTGCCAGCAGCCCACGAGTGGGGGGGAACACTGAAGCTTTCTTT.

The chain uses TRBV15 and TRBJ2-5, with 7 bases matching TRBD2. CDR1 is LNHNV and CDR2 is YYDKDF in the germline V gene (reference sequence). The CDR3 length is 13 residues. Trimming took 9 bases from V and 1 from J; bases not matched to a gene: 5. The CDR3 region has the DNA TGTGCCACTTCCTGGGGGGGCCAAGAGACCCAGTACTTC. It yields the protein CATSWGGQETQYF.

The V and J genes are TRBV12-3 or TRBV12-4 and TRBJ1-2; D uncertain. V dropped 5 bases and J dropped 6 bases, with 13 bases sitting between them. This CDR3 is built from 13 residues. The CDR3 region has the DNA TGTGCCAGCAGTCGGCCCTGGGCCGATGGCTACACCTTC. It is translated as CASSRPWADGYTF.

The genes are TRBV7-2 and TRBJ2-5; 12 bases line up with TRBD2. The CDR3 loop spans 18 amino acids. The germline gives CDR1 SGHTA, CDR2 FQGNSA. The trim removed 1 base at V and 2 bases at J, leaving 8 bases unmatched. The CDR3 nucleotides are TGTGCCAGCAGCTTAGTGGGGCTAGCGGGAGGGTGGCAAGAGACCCAGTACTTC. It is translated as CASSLVGLAGGWQETQYF.

The J gene is TRBJ1-2, the V gene TRBV5-1; 10 bases map to TRBD1. This CDR3 comprises 15 residues. V lost 4 bases to trimming and J lost 2 bases; unmatched junction nucleotides: 5. Germline values: CDR1 SGHRS, CDR2 YFSETQ. The CDR3 sequence: CASSPGQGGNYGYTF. CDR3 nucleotide sequence: TGCGCCAGCAGCCCTGGACAGGGGGGGAACTATGGCTACACCTTC. The whole variable domain, filled in from reference TRBV5-1 and TRBJ1-2, reads KAGVTQTPRYLIKTRGQQVTLSCSPISGHRSVSWYQQTPGQGLQFLFEYFSETQRNKGNFPGRFSGRQFSNSRSEMNVSTLELGDSALYLCASSPGQGGNYGYTFGSGTRLTVV.

This clone was seen just once. The genes are TRBV20-1 and TRBJ2-1; possible D gene TRBD1, 5 bases. The CDR3 length is 11 residues. Trimming stripped 7 bases from V and 3 bases from J, with 7 bases between. Germline-derived CDR1 and CDR2 are DFQATT and SNEGSKA (reference sequence). CDR3 sequence: CSGQGYNEQFF. In DNA, the CDR3 is TGCAGTGGGCAGGGCTACAATGAGCAGTTCTTC.

The rearrangement uses TRBV5-1 and TRBJ2-1; 9 nucleotides agree with TRBD1. In germline, CDR1 is SGHRS, CDR2 YFSETQ. V lost 0 bases, J lost 9 bases, and 1 base stayed unmatched. The CDR3 runs to 13 residues. The CDR3, as DNA: TGCGCCAGCAGCTTGGGACAGGGGGGTGAGCAGTTCTTC. Protein product: CASSLGQGGEQFF.

J is TRBJ2-5 and V is TRBV4-1; tentative D call: TRBD2 (5 bases). This CDR3 contains 13 residues. Trimming shortened V by 4 bases and J by 5 bases, and 11 bases separated the two germline ends. Germline V gene lookup returns CDR1 MGHRA and CDR2 YSYEKL. The CDR3 here is CASSLTPGETQYF. In nucleotides, the CDR3 is TGCGCCAGCAGCCTAACGCCGGGGGAGACCCAGTACTTC.

The V gene is TRBV30, the J gene TRBJ2-7; D gene unclear. The CDR3 covers 13 residues. From germline, CDR1 is GTSNPN and CDR2 SVGIG (reference sequence). V lost 1 base to trimming and J lost 3 bases, with 10 bases between them. In nucleotides, the CDR3 is TGTGCCTGGAGTGAGTCAGGCGTCTACGAGCAGTACTTC. Amino acid sequence: CAWSESGVYEQYF.

The rearrangement uses TRBV6-5 and TRBJ1-5; 8 bases are shared with TRBD1. Germline assignment: CDR1 MNHEY and CDR2 SVGAGI. V lost 2 bases and J lost 7; bases outside the gene matches: 7. The CDR3 loop spans 15 amino acids. The CDR3, as DNA: TGTGCCAGCAGTTACCCTGACAGGGGCCGGCAGCCCCAGCATTTT. Translation: CASSYPDRGRQPQHF.

V gene TRBV10-3 combines with J gene TRBJ1-2; 7 positions match TRBD1. V was pared by 4 bases and J by 7 bases, with 6 bases of the junction left unmatched. CDR1 ENHRY and CDR2 SYGVKD come from the germline V gene. The CDR3 is 13 amino acids. The CDR3 DNA is TGTGCCATCAGTGTGACCGGGACAGTTGGCTACACCTTC. Translation: CAISVTGTVGYTF.

V usage is TRBV9 and J usage is TRBJ1-1; D is ambiguous. V lost 2 bases, J lost 3 bases, and 11 bases lay in between. This CDR3 contains 14 residues. Germline V gene lookup returns CDR1 SGDLS and CDR2 YYNGEE. Here the CDR3 reads CASSVRPADTEAFF. CDR3 nucleotides: TGTGCCAGCAGCGTCCGACCCGCGGACACTGAAGCTTTCTTT.

This chain links TRBV29-1 with TRBJ2-5, with a possible D match to TRBD2 (7 bases). This CDR3 is built from 14 residues. The V end was cut by 3 bases, the J end by 10 bases, with 21 bases between. Germline CDR1 reads SQVTM; CDR2 reads ANQGSEA. CDR3: CSVDLSGTRSDQYF. CDR3 nucleotides: TGCAGCGTTGACCTCAGCGGGACAAGAAGCGACCAGTACTTC. Based on the CDR3 plus reference TRBV29-1 and TRBJ2-5, the full variable domain is SAVISQKPSRDICQRGTSLTIQCQVDSQVTMMFWYRQQPGQSLTLIATANQGSEATYESGFVIDKFPISRPNLTFSTLTVSNMSPEDSSIYLCSVDLSGTRSDQYFGPGTRLLVL.

The V call is TRBV5-1, the J call TRBJ1-2; 8 bases fit TRBD1. Per germline, CDR1 SGHRS and CDR2 YFSETQ. There are 16 residues in the CDR3. V was pared by 7 bases and J by 1 base, with 12 bases of the junction left unmatched. CDR3 loop: CASGSGTGAFNYGYTF. DNA for the CDR3: TGCGCCAGCGGGTCCGGGACAGGAGCTTTTAACTATGGCTACACCTTC. The entire variable domain, with the rest obtained from reference TRBV5-1 and TRBJ1-2, is as follows: KAGVTQTPRYLIKTRGQQVTLSCSPISGHRSVSWYQQTPGQGLQFLFEYFSETQRNKGNFPGRFSGRQFSNSRSEMNVSTLELGDSALYLCASGSGTGAFNYGYTFGSGTRLTVV.

The chain carries TRBV15 and TRBJ2-1; TRBD2 is a possible D gene (5 bases). Deletions cut 0 bases from V and 4 bases from J, with 10 bases between. The CDR3 runs to 15 residues. The germline V gene has CDR1 LNHNV and CDR2 YYDKDF (reference sequence). CDR3 DNA sequence: TGTGCCACCAGCAGAGAGGGAGACGGGTACAATGAGCAGTTCTTC. Its translation: CATSREGDGYNEQFF.

This rearrangement joins TRBV6-5 to TRBJ1-2, with a tentative D call TRBD1 (6 bases). Trimming removed 6 bases at V and 10 bases at J, with 15 bases between. This CDR3 contains 12 residues. Germline V gene sequence: CDR1 MNHEY, CDR2 SVGAGI. The CDR3 is CASSRIRGNYTF. The CDR3 region has the DNA TGTGCCAGCAGCAGGATCAGGGGCAACTACACCTTC.

The rearrangement joins TRBV3-1 (or the pseudogene TRBV3-2) to TRBJ1-1, with D uncertain. The germline CDR1 and CDR2 sequences are LGHDT and YNNKEL (reference sequence). Trimming cost V 0 bases and J 7 bases, with 9 bases left between them. The CDR3 is 13 residues long. CDR3 protein: CASSQESIGEAFF. The CDR3 coding sequence is TGTGCCAGCAGCCAAGAGTCTATCGGTGAAGCTTTCTTT.

The chain's CDR3 is CASSKDSYGYTF. The CDR3 DNA sequence: TGTGCCAGCAGTAAAGACAGCTATGGCTACACCTTC. The chain carries TRBV2 and TRBJ1-2; a possible D gene is TRBD1 (5 bases). The V end was cut by 5 bases, the J end by 4 bases, with 8 bases between. The CDR3 runs to 12 residues. Germline CDR1 reads SNHLY; CDR2 reads FYNNEI.

The V and J genes are TRBV4-1 and TRBJ1-4; 8 positions match TRBD1. This CDR3 comprises 15 residues. The V and J ends lost 2 bases and 7 bases, in that order; junction bases with no gene match: 6. CDR1 is MGHRA, CDR2 YSYEKL, per germline. The CDR3: CASSQPTGVGEKLFF. The CDR3 region has the DNA TGCGCCAGCAGCCAACCGACAGGGGTGGGTGAAAAACTGTTTTTT.

The chain has TRBV5-4 and TRBJ2-5; D unclear. In germline, CDR1 is SGHNT, CDR2 YYREEE (reference sequence). The V end was cut by 0 bases, the J end by 2 bases, with 5 bases between. There are 13 residues in the CDR3. The CDR3 loop reads CASSLVSQETQYF. In DNA, the CDR3 is TGTGCCAGCAGCTTGGTTTCGCAAGAGACCCAGTACTTC.

The chain joins TRBV5-1 to TRBJ2-4; no firm D call. Germline CDR1 and CDR2: SGHRS and YFSETQ. Deletions cut 1 base from V and 6 bases from J, with 5 bases between. The CDR3 is 12 amino acids. CDR3 in DNA: TGCGCCAGCAGCTTGTCCGGAAACATTCAGTACTTC. This codes for CASSLSGNIQYF.

This chain connects TRBV30 to TRBJ2-1; D gene uncertain. The V end lost 8 bases, the J end lost 6 bases, and 5 bases lay between the germline ends. Germline CDR1 GTSNPN, CDR2 SVGIG (reference sequence). The CDR3 is 9 residues long. DNA of the CDR3: TGTGCCGCCGGCAATGAGCAGTTCTTC. It encodes CAAGNEQFF.

The chain uses TRBV5-4 and TRBJ2-5; TRBD1 matches 7 bases. CDR1 and CDR2 (germline): SGHNT, YYREEE (reference sequence). There are 15 residues in the CDR3. Unmatched junction bases numbered 8, after V lost 4 bases and J lost 2 bases. The CDR3 DNA reads as TGTGCCAGCAGCACCGGGACAGCCAAACAAGAGACCCAGTACTTC. Translation: CASSTGTAKQETQYF.